This T cell receptor beta chain came from a study of cytomegalovirus exposure and HLA in healthy donors. Study overall: In a previous analysis, nearly 120 million unique TCR beta sequences were found from roughly 180 million T cells. General study findings and limits: Most TCR sequences showed up rarely, but some public TCRs showed up in many donors.

The PCR ran on 60 Vbeta and 13 Jbeta primers. The repertoire was sequenced with immunoSEQ multiplex PCR; TCRdb's copy has only in-frame clones and lacks some. The sample holds some 150,000 clones, 76% seen once. This clone has just one count. Its antigen is as yet unknown. Germline lookup yields CDR1 MNHEY and CDR2 SVGAGI. The length of the CDR3 is 13 residues. With V trimmed by 3 bases and J by 4 bases, 2 bases remained unmatched. This receptor was identified in a female donor in good health and CMV-seropositive. Sequencing was performed on PBMCs. The V call is TRBV6-5, the J call TRBJ2-7; the match to TRBD2 covers 8 bases. This chain's CDR3 is CASSYSGKYEQYF. The DNA for the CDR3 is TGTGCCAGCAGTTATAGCGGGAAATACGAGCAGTACTTC.